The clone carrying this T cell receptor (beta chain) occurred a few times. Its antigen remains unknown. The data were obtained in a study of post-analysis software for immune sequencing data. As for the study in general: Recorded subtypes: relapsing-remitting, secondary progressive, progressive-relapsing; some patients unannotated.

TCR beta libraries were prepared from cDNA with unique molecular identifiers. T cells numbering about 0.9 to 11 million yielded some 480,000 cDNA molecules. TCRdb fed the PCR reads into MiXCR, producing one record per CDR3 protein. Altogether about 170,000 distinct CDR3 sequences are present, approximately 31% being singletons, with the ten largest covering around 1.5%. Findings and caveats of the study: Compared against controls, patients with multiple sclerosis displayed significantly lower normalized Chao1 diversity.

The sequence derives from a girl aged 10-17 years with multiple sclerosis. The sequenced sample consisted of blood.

CDR3 region: CASSLRESYEQYF. CDR3 nucleotides: TGTGCCAGCAGTTTAAGGGAGTCCTACGAGCAGTACTTC. This chain links TRBV6-5 with TRBJ2-7; a weak D match, TRBD2 (5 bases). The CDR3 length is 13 residues. Germline V CDR1 and CDR2: MNHEY, SVGAGI. V lost 4 bases to trimming and J lost 1 base, with 8 bases between them.